The clone carrying this T cell receptor beta chain was seen a single time. CDR1 and CDR2 (germline): LGHNA, YSLEER. Trimming removed 1 base at V and 9 bases at J, with 7 bases between. There are 12 residues in the CDR3. In the original workflow: Estimates of nucleated cell counts were drawn from the amplification of reference gene primers. TCRdb's table, derived via immunoSEQ multiplex PCR, lists solely in-frame clones and lacks some. V, J and clone size are those of that table, while D and trimming were read from the DNA. Of tens of thousands of clones in the sample, about 90% are singletons; the top ten hold more than 30%. The sample comes from a study of blood T cell repertoires in COVID-19. Looking at the study overall: Sites across the United States, Italy and Spain contributed samples from acute and convalescent COVID-19. Sources were T cells, B-cell-depleted T cells, or PBMCs; the material itself was cDNA or gDNA.

V is TRBV4-3 and J is TRBJ2-1; the D gene is possibly TRBD2 (6 bases). The receptor's source is a man in his 70s with active COVID-19. The source material was peripheral blood. CDR3 sequence reads: CASSQAGVEQFF. CDR3 DNA sequence: TGCGCCAGCAGCCAAGCGGGAGTTGAGCAGTTCTTC.